This T cell receptor beta chain was sequenced in a study of cytomegalovirus exposure and HLA in healthy donors. Trimming cost V 2 bases and J 5 bases; bases outside gene matches: 6. The length of the CDR3 is 15 residues. Germline loops: CDR1 MNHEY, CDR2 SMNVEV (reference sequence). PCR involved 60 Vbeta and 13 Jbeta primers. Only in-frame clones appear in the TCRdb table, and some are missing; sequencing was by immunoSEQ multiplex PCR. The sample has 90,000 to 95,000 clones, roughly 72% seen once. Turning to this clone: What it binds is unknown.

Study-wide results and limits: In a later analysis, V- and J-gene trimming of beta chains associated with a DCLRE1C missense variant, replicated independently. In a later analysis, most CMV-associated TCR beta chains appeared HLA-restricted.

Specimen: PBMCs. This chain joins TRBV27 and TRBJ1-1, with TRBD1 matching over 9 bases. The clonotype originates from a man in his thirties or forties in good health and CMV-seronegative. CDR3: CASSLTRQGGTEAFF. In DNA, the CDR3 is TGTGCCAGCAGTTTAACACGACAGGGGGGTACTGAAGCTTTCTTT.